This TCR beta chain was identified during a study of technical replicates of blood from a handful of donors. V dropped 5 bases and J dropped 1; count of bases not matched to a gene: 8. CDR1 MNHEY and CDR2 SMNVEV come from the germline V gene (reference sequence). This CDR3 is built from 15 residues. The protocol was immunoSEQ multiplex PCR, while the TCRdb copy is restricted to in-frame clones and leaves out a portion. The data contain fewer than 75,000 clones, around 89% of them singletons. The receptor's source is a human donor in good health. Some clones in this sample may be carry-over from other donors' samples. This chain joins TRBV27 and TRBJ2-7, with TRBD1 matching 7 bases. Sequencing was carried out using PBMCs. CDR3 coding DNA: TGTGCCAGCAGTGACAGGGTAGGCCAATCCTACGAGCAGTACTTC. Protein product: CASSDRVGQSYEQYF.